This TCR beta chain stems from a study of spatial heterogeneity in lung cancer. Sample time point: sample taken at primary tumor resection. The V gene end was trimmed by 5 bases and the J gene end by 3 bases; junction bases not matched to a gene: 6. The CDR3 contains 15 residues. TCRdb redid the calling of the 5' RACE reads with MiXCR, one entry per CDR3 protein. This table has 4,100 or so distinct CDR3 sequences, approximately 7% appearing once. Regarding the study as a whole: In tumors, expanded intratumoral alpha and beta TCR counts tracked mutation counts.

This clonotype was counted many times. Its antigen is unknown. The sequence derives from a male donor with early-stage non-small cell lung cancer. This sequence joins TRBV12-3 or TRBV12-4 and TRBJ2-1, with 8 bases identical to TRBD1. The sequencing used lung tumor tissue, collected at surgery. The DNA for the CDR3 is TGTGCCAGCAGTCCGTGGACAGGGAACTACAATGAGCAGTTCTTC. Its protein is CASSPWTGNYNEQFF.